This note documents a single TCR beta chain sequence. As yet, its antigen is unknown. The data are from a study of cytomegalovirus exposure and HLA in healthy donors. The study's findings and limits: V segments that were indistinguishable, TRBV6-2 and TRBV6-3 among them, were omitted from analysis. V- and J-gene trimming in TCR beta was tied to a missense DCLRE1C variant by an analysis performed later.

Trimming stripped 7 bases from V and 4 bases from J, with 11 bases between. CDR3 size: 13 residues. Germline CDR1 reads MDHEN; CDR2 reads SYDVKM. This PCR relied on a set of 60 Vbeta primers and 13 Jbeta primers. The assay was immunoSEQ multiplex PCR, and TCRdb's table has in-frame clones only and misses some. The profile shows approximately 240,000 clones, 70% to 85% of them singletons. The receptor was derived from a woman aged 40 to 50 in good health and CMV-seronegative. The chain combines TRBV28 with TRBJ1-5, with D tentatively TRBD1 (5 bases). Sequenced: PBMCs. CDR3 region: CASTLGANQPQHF. The CDR3 DNA reads TGTGCCAGCACCCTAGGGGCTAATCAGCCCCAGCATTTT.